This T cell receptor beta chain was obtained from a study of shared T cell receptors in the human thymus. This clone was counted once. Assay used: immunoSEQ multiplex PCR; TCRdb lists only in-frame clones, some missing. The sample consists of about 380,000 clones, 85% to 95% of them appearing once. The source of this sequence is a human donor. The sequenced sample consisted of thymocytes.

This CDR3 is CAISENGGYTF. The CDR3 DNA is TGTGCCATCAGTGAGAATGGAGGCTACACCTTC. This chain joins TRBV10-3 and TRBJ1-2; D remains ambiguous. The CDR3 extends over 11 amino acids. Germline values: CDR1 ENHRY, CDR2 SYGVKD. Deletions cut 2 bases from V and 8 bases from J, with 6 bases between.